The 21 T cell receptor beta chains given below trace back to one sample, sequenced in a study of CD8+ T cells in alopecia areata. Once RNA had been extracted, it was reverse transcribed into cDNA to act as the sequencing template. Repertoires were generated with immunoSEQ multiplex PCR, while TCRdb's copy carries only in-frame clones and drops some. The sample consists of more than 85,000 clones, under 45% of them appearing once. The sample was CD4+ T cells sorted from blood. The source is a human donor with alopecia areata.

J is TRBJ2-5 and V is TRBV29-1; D unresolved. This CDR3 is 10 amino acids long. CDR1 is SQVTM and CDR2 is ANQGSEA in the germline V gene. Trimming stripped 7 bases from V and 5 bases from J, with 8 bases between. CDR3 sequence (DNA): TGCAGCGCCACGACGGAGACCCAGTACTTC. As protein: CSATTETQYF.

The chain combines TRBV27 with TRBJ1-5; 7 nucleotides align to TRBD1. The CDR3 has 15 residues. Germline lookup yields CDR1 MNHEY and CDR2 SMNVEV (reference sequence). Trimming at V came to 4 bases and at J to 4 bases, leaving 7 bases not matched to a gene. The CDR3 DNA reads as TGTGCCAGCAGTTCGGGACAGCTGAGAAATCAGCCCCAGCATTTT. Translated: CASSSGQLRNQPQHF.

The chain has TRBV2 and TRBJ2-5, with D unresolved. Germline loops: CDR1 SNHLY, CDR2 FYNNEI. Trimming stripped 7 bases from V and 0 bases from J, with 3 bases between. The CDR3 runs 11 residues. CDR3 nucleotides: TGTGCCAGCACACACCAAGAGACCCAGTACTTC. It codes for CASTHQETQYF.

This clone was seen more than once but under ten times. The chain links TRBV29-1 to TRBJ2-6; TRBD1 matches 8 bases. Trimming at V came to 2 bases and at J to 0 bases, leaving 3 bases not matched to a gene. Germline assignment: CDR1 SQVTM and CDR2 ANQGSEA. The CDR3 is 16 residues long. The CDR3 reads CSVETGGSSGANVLTF. The CDR3 DNA follows: TGCAGCGTTGAAACAGGGGGGAGCTCTGGGGCCAACGTCCTGACTTTC.

V gene TRBV30 combines with J gene TRBJ2-2, with 9 positions matching TRBD1. In germline, CDR1 is GTSNPN, CDR2 SVGIG (reference sequence). The ends lost 4 bases at V and 7 bases at J; junction bases unmatched: 16. The CDR3 extends over 17 amino acids. CDR3 coding DNA: TGTGCCTGGAACCGATTCTCGTGGACAGGGGAGATCGGGGAGCTGTTTTTT. Protein sequence: CAWNRFSWTGEIGELFF.

This clone was found a few times. This sequence joins TRBV2 and TRBJ2-3; D gene ambiguous. The CDR3 loop spans 14 amino acids. Germline V gene lookup returns CDR1 SNHLY and CDR2 FYNNEI. V was pared by 6 bases and J by 6 bases, with 16 bases between. Here the CDR3 DNA reads TGTGCCAGCAGGGAGACTCCCTCCGGGGATACGCAGTATTTT. Residues: CASRETPSGDTQYF.

Of note for this clone: The same CDR3 arises from other DNA sequences in this sample as well. The chain couples TRBV29-1 to TRBJ2-7; 7 positions match TRBD1. V lost 4 bases to trimming and J lost 4 bases; unmatched junction nucleotides: 10. Germline lookup yields CDR1 SQVTM and CDR2 ANQGSEA. CDR3 length: 14 residues. CDR3 region: CSVGPRQGTYEQYF. DNA for the CDR3: TGCAGCGTTGGACCCAGACAGGGAACGTACGAGCAGTACTTC.

In this sample, this clone turned up a few times. This rearrangement joins TRBV5-1 to TRBJ2-3, with 7 bases identical to TRBD2. CDR3 length equals 15 residues. CDR1 and CDR2 from the germline V gene are SGHRS and YFSETQ. V trimming: 2 bases; J trimming: 0 bases; junction bases outside the gene matches: 3. The CDR3 DNA reads TGCGCCAGCAGCTTCGCGGGAGTCAGCACAGATACGCAGTATTTT. Its translation: CASSFAGVSTDTQYF.

The chain has TRBV27 and TRBJ2-5, with D uncertain. V was trimmed by 3 bases and J by 4 bases, leaving 15 bases between them. The CDR3 runs 15 residues. Germline V CDR1 and CDR2: MNHEY, SMNVEV (reference sequence). The CDR3 here is CASSFSGASRETQYF. The DNA for the CDR3 is TGTGCCAGCAGTTTTAGTGGAGCTAGTAGAGAGACCCAGTACTTC.

The chain recombines TRBV29-1 with TRBJ2-7; D is perhaps TRBD1 (5 bases). The CDR3 totals 12 residues. From germline, CDR1 is SQVTM and CDR2 ANQGSEA. Trimming pared 4 bases from V and 6 bases from J, leaving 13 bases between. Written as DNA, the CDR3 is TGCAGCGTTGGGGTCGATGGGGCCGAGCAGTACTTC. Protein: CSVGVDGAEQYF.

This clone has just a few counts. CDR3 DNA: TGCAGCGTCCACACACGTATGAACACTGAAGCTTTCTTT. Amino acid sequence: CSVHTRMNTEAFF. This chain connects TRBV29-1 to TRBJ1-1; D is uncertain. V dropped 6 bases and J dropped 0 bases, with 11 bases sitting between them. The germline V gene has CDR1 SQVTM and CDR2 ANQGSEA. The CDR3 runs to 13 residues.

The rearrangement links TRBV7-8 to TRBJ2-7; D uncertain. In germline, CDR1 is SGHVS, CDR2 FQNEAQ. V lost 5 bases to trimming and J lost 2 bases, with 10 bases between them. CDR3 length equals 13 residues. The CDR3 DNA reads TGTGCCAGCAGCAGGGTAACGACCTACGAGCAGTACTTC. As protein: CASSRVTTYEQYF.

The rearrangement uses TRBV30 and TRBJ2-7, with D possibly being TRBD1 (5 bases). The germline gives CDR1 GTSNPN, CDR2 SVGIG (reference sequence). The CDR3 sequence is 12 residues long. The DNA of the CDR3 is TGTGCTTCTAAGGGGCAGACCTACGAGCAGTACTTC. Encoded protein: CASKGQTYEQYF.

Here the CDR3 reads CASSQQERVTKNEQFF. Here the CDR3 DNA reads TGCGCCAGCAGCCAGCAAGAGCGGGTCACAAAAAATGAGCAGTTCTTC. The V and J genes are TRBV4-1 and TRBJ2-1; D is perhaps TRBD2 (6 bases). Germline CDR1 reads MGHRA; CDR2 reads YSYEKL. The CDR3 sequence is 16 residues long. V was pared by 3 bases and J by 7 bases, with 19 bases between.

A few counts support this clone. The rearrangement links TRBV5-4 to TRBJ2-7, with D unresolved. The CDR3 covers 14 residues. Germline CDR1 and CDR2: SGHNT and YYREEE (reference sequence). The ends were cut back, 0 bases at V and 4 bases at J, with 11 bases in the middle. CDR3 nucleotide sequence: TGTGCCAGCAGCTTGGGTGGTGCACAGTACGAGCAGTACTTC. Its translation: CASSLGGAQYEQYF.

The V gene is TRBV29-1, the J gene TRBJ2-2, with D possibly being TRBD1 or TRBD2 (5 bases each). Trimming removed 3 bases from V and 1 base from J, with 12 bases in between. CDR3 length equals 15 residues. The germline V gene has CDR1 SQVTM and CDR2 ANQGSEA. The CDR3: CSVEGREKNTGELFF. CDR3 nucleotide sequence: TGCAGCGTTGAGGGACGGGAAAAGAACACCGGGGAGCTGTTTTTT.

The gene calls are TRBV2 and TRBJ2-3; TRBD2 is a possible D gene (5 bases). Germline CDR1 and CDR2: SNHLY and FYNNEI. Trimming stripped 6 bases from V and 0 bases from J, with 10 bases between. CDR3 length: 14 amino acids. The DNA for the CDR3 is TGTGCCAGCAGGCGGACTCCGAGCACAGATACGCAGTATTTT. Protein sequence: CASRRTPSTDTQYF.

The table lists this clone with a few counts. J is TRBJ2-1 and V is TRBV29-1, with D perhaps TRBD1 or TRBD2 (5 bases each). Trimming shortened V by 6 bases and J by 8 bases, and 14 bases separated the two germline ends. The CDR3 length is 12 residues. CDR1 and CDR2 from the germline V gene are SQVTM and ANQGSEA. CDR3 bases: TGCAGCGTCGGGGCCTCCATCCATGAGCAGTTCTTC. Protein product: CSVGASIHEQFF.

This clone was observed a few times. The chain employs TRBV29-1 and TRBJ2-1; D is tentatively TRBD1 or TRBD2 (5 bases each). The CDR3 sequence is 13 residues long. Germline-derived CDR1 and CDR2 are SQVTM and ANQGSEA. V lost 5 bases, J lost 5 bases, and 13 bases lay in between. The CDR3 loop is CSVFRQGHNEQFF. The CDR3, as DNA: TGCAGCGTTTTCCGCCAGGGACACAATGAGCAGTTCTTC.

This rearrangement joins TRBV28 to TRBJ2-7; 9 bases match TRBD1. Germline V gene data show CDR1 as MDHEN and CDR2 as SYDVKM. Losses at the gene ends were 10 bases for V and 2 bases for J; bases not matched to a gene: 3. The CDR3 length is 12 residues. CDR3 in amino acids: CAIRTGAYEQYF. In nucleotides, the CDR3 is TGTGCCATCCGGACAGGGGCCTACGAGCAGTACTTC. Complete variable domain (other parts from reference TRBV28 and TRBJ2-7): DVKVTQSSRYLVKRTGEKVFLECVQDMDHENMFWYRQDPGLGLRLIYFSYDVKMKEKGDIPEGYSVSREKKERFSLILESASTNQTSMYLCAIRTGAYEQYFGPGTRLTVT.

The chain combines TRBV4-1 with TRBJ2-3, with 13 bases that match TRBD2. Germline V gene sequence: CDR1 MGHRA, CDR2 YSYEKL. The CDR3 totals 18 residues. V dropped 7 bases and J dropped 4; count of bases not matched to a gene: 14. The CDR3 DNA follows: TGCGCCAGCACCCCAAATGCAGGACTAGCGGGAGTGGCAGATACGCAGTATTTT. Translated, it gives CASTPNAGLAGVADTQYF.